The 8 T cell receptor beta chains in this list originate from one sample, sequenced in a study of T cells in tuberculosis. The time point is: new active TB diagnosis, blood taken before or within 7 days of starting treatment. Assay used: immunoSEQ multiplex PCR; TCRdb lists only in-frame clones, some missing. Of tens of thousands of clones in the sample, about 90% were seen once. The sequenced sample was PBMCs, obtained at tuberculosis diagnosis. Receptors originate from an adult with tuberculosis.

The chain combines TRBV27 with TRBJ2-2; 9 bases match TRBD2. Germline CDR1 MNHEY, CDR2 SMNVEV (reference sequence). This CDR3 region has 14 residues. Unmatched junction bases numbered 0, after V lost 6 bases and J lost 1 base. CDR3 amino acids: CASRAGGNTGELFF. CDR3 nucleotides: TGTGCCAGCAGAGCGGGGGGGAACACCGGGGAGCTGTTTTTT.

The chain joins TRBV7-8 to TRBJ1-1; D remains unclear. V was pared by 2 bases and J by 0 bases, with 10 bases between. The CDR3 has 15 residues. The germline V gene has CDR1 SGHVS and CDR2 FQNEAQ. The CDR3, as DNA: TGTGCCAGCAGCTTATCCTCTCAGATGAACACTGAAGCTTTCTTT. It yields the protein CASSLSSQMNTEAFF.

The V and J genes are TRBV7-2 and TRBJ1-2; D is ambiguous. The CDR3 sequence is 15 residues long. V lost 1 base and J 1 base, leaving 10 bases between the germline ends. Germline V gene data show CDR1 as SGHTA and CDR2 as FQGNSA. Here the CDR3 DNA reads TGTGCCAGCAGCTTAGAGTTCGGCGGTAACTATGGCTACACCTTC. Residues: CASSLEFGGNYGYTF.

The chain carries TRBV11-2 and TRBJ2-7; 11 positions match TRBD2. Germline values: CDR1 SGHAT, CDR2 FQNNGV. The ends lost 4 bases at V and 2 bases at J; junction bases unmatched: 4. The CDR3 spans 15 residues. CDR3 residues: CASSWTSGPTYEQYF. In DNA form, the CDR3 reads TGTGCCAGCAGCTGGACTAGCGGGCCAACCTACGAGCAGTACTTC.

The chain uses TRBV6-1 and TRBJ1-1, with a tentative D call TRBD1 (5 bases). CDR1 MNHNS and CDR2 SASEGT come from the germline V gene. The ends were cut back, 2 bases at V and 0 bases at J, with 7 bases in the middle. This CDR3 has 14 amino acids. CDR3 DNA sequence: TGTGCCAGCAGTGAAAAGGACATGAACACTGAAGCTTTCTTT. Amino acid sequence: CASSEKDMNTEAFF.

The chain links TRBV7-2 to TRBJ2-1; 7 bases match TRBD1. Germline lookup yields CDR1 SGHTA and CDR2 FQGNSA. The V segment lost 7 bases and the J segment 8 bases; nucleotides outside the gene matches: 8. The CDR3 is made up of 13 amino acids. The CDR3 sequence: CASMVTGTHEQFF. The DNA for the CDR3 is TGTGCCAGCATGGTGACAGGGACCCATGAGCAGTTCTTC.

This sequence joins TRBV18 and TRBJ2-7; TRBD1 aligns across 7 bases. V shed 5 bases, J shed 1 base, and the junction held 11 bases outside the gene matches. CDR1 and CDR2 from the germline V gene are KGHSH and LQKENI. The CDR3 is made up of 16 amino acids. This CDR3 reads CASSSSDRLASYEQYF. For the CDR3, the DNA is TGTGCCAGCTCATCCTCGGACAGGTTAGCATCCTACGAGCAGTACTTC.

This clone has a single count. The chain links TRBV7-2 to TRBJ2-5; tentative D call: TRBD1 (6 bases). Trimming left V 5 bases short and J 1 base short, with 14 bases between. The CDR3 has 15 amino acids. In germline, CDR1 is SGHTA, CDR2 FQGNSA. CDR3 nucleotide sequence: TGTGCCAGCAGCATTATCGGGACAATCCAAGAGACCCAGTACTTC. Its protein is CASSIIGTIQETQYF.